Described below is a single T cell receptor beta chain sequence and its context. Its antigen is not identified. The data stem from a study of cytomegalovirus exposure and HLA in healthy donors. The overall study: Assignment to the Caucasian-associated ancestry cluster applied to about 80% of the approximately 390 genotyped donors. Study results and limitations: Presence/absence analysis assumed near-uniform sequencing depth across donors. A later analysis linked a missense variant in DCLRE1C to the trimming of TCR beta V and J genes. In an earlier analysis, productive rearrangement rates for most beta V segments clustered near 87% or 30%.

The PCR contained 60 Vbeta and 13 Jbeta primers. TCRdb's copy holds only in-frame clones and misses some; the assay was immunoSEQ multiplex PCR. In the table there are some 200,000 clones, around four fifths of which are singletons. Between the trimmed V and J ends, which lost 1 base and 9 bases, there was a span of 16 bases. This CDR3 region has 15 residues. Looked up from germline, CDR1 is GTSNPN and CDR2 is SVGIG (reference sequence). Input material: PBMCs. This clonotype was sampled from a man aged 50 to 60 in good health and CMV-seronegative. This rearrangement joins TRBV30 to TRBJ1-6, with D possibly being TRBD1 (5 bases). The chain's CDR3 is CAWSAQVTAGSPLHF. CDR3 in DNA: TGTGCCTGGAGTGCCCAAGTGACAGCGGGTTCACCCCTCCACTTT.